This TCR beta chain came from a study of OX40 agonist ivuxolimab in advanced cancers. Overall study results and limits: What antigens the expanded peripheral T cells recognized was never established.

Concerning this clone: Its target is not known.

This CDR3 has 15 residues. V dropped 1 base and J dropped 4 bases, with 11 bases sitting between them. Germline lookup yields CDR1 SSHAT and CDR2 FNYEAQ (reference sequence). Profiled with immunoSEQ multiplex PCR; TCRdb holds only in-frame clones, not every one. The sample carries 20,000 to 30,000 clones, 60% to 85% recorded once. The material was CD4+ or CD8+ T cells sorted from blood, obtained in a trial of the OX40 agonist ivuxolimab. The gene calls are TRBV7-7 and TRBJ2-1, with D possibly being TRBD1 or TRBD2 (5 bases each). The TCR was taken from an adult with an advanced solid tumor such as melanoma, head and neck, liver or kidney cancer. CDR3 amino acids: CASSLGGVGYNEQFF. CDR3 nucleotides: TGTGCCAGCAGCTTAGGAGGGGTTGGATACAATGAGCAGTTCTTC.